Sequencing of this TCR beta chain was carried out in a study of blood T cell repertoires in COVID-19. Produced via immunoSEQ multiplex PCR; TCRdb's table is partial and in-frame only. The table lists about 260,000 clones, 88% of them singletons. V was trimmed by 6 bases and J by 5 bases, leaving 10 bases between them. Germline values: CDR1 DFQATT, CDR2 SNEGSKA (reference sequence). This CDR3 spans 11 amino acids. The sequence came from a man in his fifties or sixties who had recovered from COVID-19. Sequencing was carried out using peripheral blood. The V and J genes are TRBV20-1 and TRBJ1-1; unclear D gene. CDR3 sequence: CSAQRGTEAFF. CDR3 DNA: TGCAGTGCCCAGCGGGGAACTGAAGCTTTCTTT.